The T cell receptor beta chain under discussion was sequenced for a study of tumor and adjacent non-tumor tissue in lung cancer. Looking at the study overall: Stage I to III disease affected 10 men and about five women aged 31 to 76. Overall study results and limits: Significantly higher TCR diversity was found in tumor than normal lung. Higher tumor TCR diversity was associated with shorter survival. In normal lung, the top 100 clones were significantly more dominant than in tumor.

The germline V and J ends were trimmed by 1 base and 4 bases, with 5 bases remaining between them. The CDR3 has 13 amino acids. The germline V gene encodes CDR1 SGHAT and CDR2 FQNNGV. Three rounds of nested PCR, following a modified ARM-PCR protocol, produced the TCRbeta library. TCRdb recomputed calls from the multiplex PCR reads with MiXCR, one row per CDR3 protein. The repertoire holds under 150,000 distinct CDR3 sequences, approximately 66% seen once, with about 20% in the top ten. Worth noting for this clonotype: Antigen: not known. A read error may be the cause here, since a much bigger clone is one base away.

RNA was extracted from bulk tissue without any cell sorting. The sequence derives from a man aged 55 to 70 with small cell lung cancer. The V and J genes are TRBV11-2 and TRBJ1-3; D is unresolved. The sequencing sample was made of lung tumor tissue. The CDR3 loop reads CASSLVTGNTIYF. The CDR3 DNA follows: TGTGCCAGCAGCTTAGTGACCGGAAACACCATATATTTT.